This T cell receptor (beta chain) was found in a study of blood T cell repertoires in COVID-19. In the study overall: COVID-19 samples, acute and convalescent, were from the United States, Italy and Spain. T cells, B-cell-depleted T cells, or PBMCs provided the cDNA or gDNA that served as material.

Authors' processing steps: The authors estimated nucleated cell counts from reference gene primer amplification. Libraries were prepared by immunoSEQ multiplex PCR; TCRdb keeps only in-frame clonotypes and omits some of them. V and J calls and clone size are given by that table; D and trimming were obtained from the DNA. The top ten clones hold 15% to 18% of a sample with 250,000 to 350,000 clones, 80% to 85% of them seen once. The CDR3 runs to 15 residues. Germline CDR1 reads MNHEY; CDR2 reads SMNVEV (reference sequence). Trimming stripped 3 bases from V and 7 bases from J, with 13 bases between. Seattle's enrolled individuals joined amid active infection and were then monitored longitudinally.

The rearrangement uses TRBV27 and TRBJ1-6; D is possibly TRBD1 (6 bases). The specimen sequenced was peripheral blood. The receptor was derived from a person aged 65-85 years with COVID-19, enrolled during active disease. CDR3 residues: CASSLFSGANSPLHF. The CDR3 bases are TGTGCCAGCAGTTTGTTTTCAGGGGCCAATTCACCCCTCCACTTT.